This entry lists 18 T cell receptor beta chains sequenced from one sample in a study of blood T cell repertoires in COVID-19. TCRdb's table, derived via immunoSEQ multiplex PCR, lists solely in-frame clones and lacks some. The sample gives about 40,000 clones, around 83% of which show up once; 2% to 3% is in the top ten. The specimen was peripheral blood. The origin of the receptors is a woman aged 60-75 years with acute or convalescent COVID-19.

This clone was observed a handful of times. The chain has TRBV6-5 and TRBJ1-1; 7 bases are shared with TRBD1. The CDR3 has 14 amino acids. Germline V gene sequence: CDR1 MNHEY, CDR2 SVGAGI. V was clipped by 4 bases and J by 4 bases; unmatched bases: 6. As DNA, the CDR3 is TGTGCCAGCAGTTTAGACAGGGTCCCCACTGAAGCTTTCTTT. Translation: CASSLDRVPTEAFF.

This clone was counted once. V gene TRBV29-1 combines with J gene TRBJ2-3; no clear D gene. The CDR3 contains 13 residues. Trimming pared 0 bases from V and 2 bases from J, leaving 6 bases between. Germline V gene lookup returns CDR1 SQVTM and CDR2 ANQGSEA. The CDR3 nucleotides are TGCAGCGTTGAAGAACAGATCACAGATACGCAGTATTTT. Translated, it gives CSVEEQITDTQYF.

This chain links TRBV4-2 with TRBJ2-1; D is possibly TRBD2 (5 bases). The CDR3 is made up of 17 amino acids. V was pared by 0 bases and J by 0 bases, with 12 bases between. Germline loops: CDR1 LGHNA, CDR2 YNFKEQ. CDR3 in amino acids: CASSQDIPSLSYNEQFF. The DNA of the CDR3 is TGTGCCAGCAGCCAAGATATCCCTAGCCTCTCCTACAATGAGCAGTTCTTC.

The chain combines TRBV5-8 with TRBJ1-2; a possible D gene is TRBD1 (6 bases). This CDR3 has 12 amino acids. The germline gives CDR1 SGHTS, CDR2 YDEGEE. The V end lost 3 bases, the J end lost 7 bases, and 10 bases lay between the germline ends. The DNA for the CDR3 is TGTGCCAGCAGCTCAGGGGTATCTGGCTACACCTTC. Protein sequence: CASSSGVSGYTF. Full variable domain (outside the CDR3, taken from reference TRBV5-8 and TRBJ1-2): EAGVTQSPTHLIKTRGQQATLRCSPISGHTSVYWYQQALGLGLQFLLWYDEGEERNRGNFPPRFSGRQFPNYSSELNVNALELEDSALYLCASSSGVSGYTFGSGTRLTVV.

This rearrangement joins TRBV6-1 to TRBJ1-1; 9 nucleotides line up with TRBD1. The V gene end was trimmed by 2 bases and the J gene end by 12 bases; junction bases not matched to a gene: 10. The CDR3 loop spans 14 amino acids. The germline CDR1 and CDR2 sequences are MNHNS and SASEGT. The CDR3 region is CASSERIGGTGSFF. DNA of the CDR3: TGTGCCAGCAGTGAACGTATTGGCGGGACAGGGTCTTTCTTT.

This chain connects TRBV6-5 to TRBJ1-3; no clear D. The V and J ends lost 6 bases and 0 bases respectively, with 9 bases between them. The CDR3 runs to 14 residues. Germline assignment: CDR1 MNHEY and CDR2 SVGAGI. The CDR3 nucleotides are TGTGCCAGCAGGAGACTCAGCTCTGGAAACACCATATATTTT. Amino acids: CASRRLSSGNTIYF.

The chain has TRBV3-1 (or the pseudogene TRBV3-2) and TRBJ2-3; D is possibly TRBD2 (5 bases). The ends were cut back, 0 bases at V and 5 bases at J, with 12 bases in the middle. CDR1 is LGHDT, CDR2 YNNKEL, per germline (reference sequence). The CDR3 is 15 residues long. The CDR3 sequence is CASSQDASIGDTQYF. CDR3 DNA: TGTGCCAGCAGCCAAGATGCTAGCATTGGAGATACGCAGTATTTT.

The rearrangement links TRBV7-8 to TRBJ2-5; D gene unclear. This CDR3 is built from 15 residues. CDR1 is SGHVS, CDR2 FQNEAQ, per germline. Trimming took off 1 base at V and 5 bases at J, with 14 bases between the two ends. In nucleotides, the CDR3 is TGTGCCAGCAGCTTAGATCCCTCGGTCCGGGAGACCCAGTACTTC. This encodes CASSLDPSVRETQYF.

The chain is built from TRBV30 and TRBJ1-4; tentative D call: TRBD1 (6 bases). The CDR3 length is 15 residues. V was cut by 4 bases and J by 7 bases, with 19 bases left in between. Per germline, CDR1 GTSNPN and CDR2 SVGIG (reference sequence). The CDR3 DNA is TGTGCCTGGACCGCCCGGGACATGAATGGTGAAAAACTGTTTTTT. Its protein is CAWTARDMNGEKLFF.

The J gene is TRBJ1-4, the V gene TRBV19, with a possible D match to TRBD1 (5 bases). Germline lookup yields CDR1 LNHDA and CDR2 SQIVND (reference sequence). CDR3 length: 14 amino acids. Trimming removed 3 bases at V and 7 bases at J, with 12 bases between. CDR3 sequence: CASSIGGLGEKLFF. CDR3 bases: TGTGCCAGTAGTATCGGGGGACTTGGTGAAAAACTGTTTTTT.

This rearrangement joins TRBV7-3 to TRBJ2-5; 7 nucleotides line up with TRBD2. The CDR3 has 15 amino acids. CDR1 SGHTA and CDR2 FQGTGA come from the germline V gene. With 3 bases clipped from V and 1 base from J, the junction kept 5 bases outside the gene matches. For the CDR3, the DNA is TGTGCCAGCAGCTTGGGGTTAGCGGGCCAAGAGACCCAGTACTTC. This translates into CASSLGLAGQETQYF.

The chain carries TRBV9 and TRBJ2-3, with D perhaps matching TRBD2 (5 bases). The CDR3 is 16 residues long. The V end lost 0 bases, the J end lost 0 bases, and 11 bases lay between the germline ends. The germline gives CDR1 SGDLS, CDR2 YYNGEE. The CDR3 sequence: CASSVEPADSTDTQYF. CDR3 DNA sequence: TGTGCCAGCAGCGTAGAACCAGCGGATAGCACAGATACGCAGTATTTT.

This clone was recorded once. V gene TRBV4-1 combines with J gene TRBJ1-2; D uncertain. CDR1 is MGHRA, CDR2 YSYEKL, per germline. The CDR3 spans 15 residues. V gave up 0 bases and J gave up 0 bases, with 8 bases separating them. This CDR3 reads CASSQDPGSNYGYTF. As DNA, the CDR3 is TGCGCCAGCAGCCAAGATCCGGGGTCTAACTATGGCTACACCTTC.

The chain recombines TRBV5-4 with TRBJ2-3; unclear D gene. V lost 1 base to trimming and J lost 0 bases, with 6 bases between them. From germline, CDR1 is SGHNT and CDR2 YYREEE (reference sequence). CDR3 length: 14 amino acids. CDR3 DNA sequence: TGTGCCAGCAGCTTGACAACCAGCACAGATACGCAGTATTTT. Its translation: CASSLTTSTDTQYF.

CDR3 residues: CASSRDRVETQYF. The CDR3 nucleotides read TGTGCCAGCAGCCGGGACAGGGTAGAGACCCAGTACTTC. The chain carries TRBV2 and TRBJ2-5; TRBD1 agrees at 9 bases. V was clipped by 6 bases and J by 4 bases; unmatched bases: 3. The CDR3 spans 13 residues. CDR1 is SNHLY and CDR2 is FYNNEI in the germline V gene.

V is TRBV7-8 and J is TRBJ2-7; D remains ambiguous. Germline loops: CDR1 SGHVS, CDR2 FQNEAQ. This CDR3 spans 14 amino acids. The V end was cut by 1 base, the J end by 1 base, with 8 bases between. CDR3 amino acids: CASSLDFSSYEQYF. As DNA, the CDR3 is TGTGCCAGCAGCTTAGATTTCTCGTCCTACGAGCAGTACTTC.

This chain joins TRBV11-1 and TRBJ1-6; D is ambiguous. CDR1 is SGHAT, CDR2 FQDESV, per germline (reference sequence). The CDR3 consists of 14 residues. The V gene lost 2 bases and the J gene lost 7 bases, with 9 bases spanning the gap. The CDR3 loop reads CASSLSGVNSPLHF. DNA for the CDR3: TGTGCCAGCAGCTTATCCGGGGTAAATTCACCCCTCCACTTT.

This chain connects TRBV5-1 to TRBJ2-7; 7 bases agree with TRBD1. The CDR3 spans 13 residues. With V trimmed by 4 bases and J by 6 bases, 7 bases remained unmatched. Germline lookup yields CDR1 SGHRS and CDR2 YFSETQ. CDR3 amino acids: CASSRGQLGEQYF. CDR3 nucleotide sequence: TGCGCCAGCAGCAGGGGACAGCTCGGCGAGCAGTACTTC.